The 2 T cell receptor beta chains below all came from one sample that was sequenced in a study of human T cells and chemical hapten exposure. TCRdb re-called the RACE reads through MiXCR, storing one row per CDR3 protein. Seen here are roughly 70,000 distinct CDR3 sequences, around 9.8% observed once, and the top ten hold less than 4%. Specified time point: patch test 1, 2 weeks after DPC sensitization. The treatment: therapeutic diphenylcyclopropenone sensitization with weekly scalp DPC. The material was whole blood, obtained in connection with sensitization to the hapten diphenylcyclopropenone (DPC). These receptors came from a middle-aged woman with alopecia areata. Some clones in this sample may be carry-over from other donors' samples.

This clonotype has at least ten counts. This sequence joins TRBV29-1 and TRBJ1-6, with D perhaps matching TRBD1 (5 bases). The CDR3 is 13 amino acids. Germline values: CDR1 SQVTM, CDR2 ANQGSEA. CDR3 DNA sequence: TGCGGCTGCAGGGAGGCGGAAAATTCACCCCTCCACTTT. Its protein product is CGCREAENSPLHF.

This clonotype was seen many times. CDR3 bases: TGTGCCTGGAGCCAAGGAAGGGGGGCCCAGCATTTT. Its protein product is CAWSQGRGAQHF. This chain uses TRBV30 with TRBJ1-5, with TRBD1 as a possible D gene (6 bases). This CDR3 comprises 12 residues. The germline V gene encodes CDR1 GTSNPN and CDR2 SVGIG (reference sequence). V lost 3 bases and J lost 11, with 14 bases in between.